A single T cell receptor beta chain is shown here with its context. The PCR employed 60 Vbeta primers together with 13 Jbeta primers. Libraries were prepared by immunoSEQ multiplex PCR; TCRdb keeps only in-frame clonotypes and omits some of them. Of approximately 160,000 clones in the sample, approximately 80% are singletons; the top ten hold over 3%. The sample comes from a study of cytomegalovirus exposure and HLA in healthy donors. Trimming shortened V by 4 bases and J by 5 bases, and 17 bases separated the two germline ends. Germline V gives CDR1 MNHEY, CDR2 SMNVEV (reference sequence). This CDR3 spans 15 amino acids.

Sequenced material: PBMCs. The chain carries TRBV27 and TRBJ1-2; perhaps TRBD1 as D (6 bases). The TCR comes from a woman between 45 and 65 years old in good health and CMV-seropositive. The CDR3: CASSWGRGPIYGYTF. The CDR3 DNA reads TGTGCCAGCAGTTGGGGCAGGGGACCAATTTATGGCTACACCTTC.